This TCR beta chain was documented in a study of T cell changes during pregnancy in multiple sclerosis. Some clones are missing from TCRdb's copy, which holds only in-frame ones; the method was immunoSEQ multiplex PCR. The sample contains 14,000 to 15,000 clones, 80% to 90% of which appear only once. The receptor comes from a female donor with multiple sclerosis, enrolled in a pregnancy study. The source material was CD8+ T cells from peripheral blood mononuclear cells, sampled in the first trimester of pregnancy.

The CDR3 here is CAGMVAGGPSYNEQFF. The CDR3 DNA follows: TGTGCCGGTATGGTGGCGGGAGGCCCCTCCTACAATGAGCAGTTCTTC. The rearrangement links TRBV30 to TRBJ2-1, with 8 positions matching TRBD2. Germline assignment: CDR1 GTSNPN and CDR2 SVGIG (reference sequence). The CDR3 length is 16 residues. The junction had 12 bases not matched to a gene; V was cut back by 8 bases and J by 0 bases.